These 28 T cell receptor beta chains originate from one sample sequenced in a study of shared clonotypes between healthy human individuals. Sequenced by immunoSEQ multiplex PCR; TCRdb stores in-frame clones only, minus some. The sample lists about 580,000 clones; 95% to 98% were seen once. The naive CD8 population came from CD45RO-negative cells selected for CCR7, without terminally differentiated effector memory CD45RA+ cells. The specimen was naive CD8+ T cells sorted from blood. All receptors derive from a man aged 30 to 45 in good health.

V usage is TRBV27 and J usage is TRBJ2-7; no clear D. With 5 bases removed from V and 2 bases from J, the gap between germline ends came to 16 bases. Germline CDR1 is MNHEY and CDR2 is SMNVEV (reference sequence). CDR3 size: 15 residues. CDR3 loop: CASSTPGTGTYEQYF. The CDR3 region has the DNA TGTGCCAGCAGTACGCCGGGCACGGGTACCTACGAGCAGTACTTC.

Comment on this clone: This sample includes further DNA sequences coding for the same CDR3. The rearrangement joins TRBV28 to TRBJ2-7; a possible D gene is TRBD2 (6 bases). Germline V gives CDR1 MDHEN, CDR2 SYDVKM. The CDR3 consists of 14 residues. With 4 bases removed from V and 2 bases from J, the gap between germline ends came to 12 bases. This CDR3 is CASSSGTGAYEQYF. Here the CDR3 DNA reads TGTGCCAGCAGTTCCGGGACGGGAGCCTACGAGCAGTACTTC.

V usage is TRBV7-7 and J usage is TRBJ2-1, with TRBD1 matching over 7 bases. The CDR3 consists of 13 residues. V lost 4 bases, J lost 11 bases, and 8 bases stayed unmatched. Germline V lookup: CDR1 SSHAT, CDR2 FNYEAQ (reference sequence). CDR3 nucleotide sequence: TGTGCCAGCAGCTCAGGGGGTGATATACAGCAGTTCTTC. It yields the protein CASSSGGDIQQFF.

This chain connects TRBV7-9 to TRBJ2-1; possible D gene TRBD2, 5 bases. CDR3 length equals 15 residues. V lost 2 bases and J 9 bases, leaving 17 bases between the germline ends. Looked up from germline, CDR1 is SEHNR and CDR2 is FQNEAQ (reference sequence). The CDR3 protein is CASSLRITEGVEQFF. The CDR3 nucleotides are TGTGCCAGCAGCTTACGTATTACAGAGGGCGTTGAGCAGTTCTTC.

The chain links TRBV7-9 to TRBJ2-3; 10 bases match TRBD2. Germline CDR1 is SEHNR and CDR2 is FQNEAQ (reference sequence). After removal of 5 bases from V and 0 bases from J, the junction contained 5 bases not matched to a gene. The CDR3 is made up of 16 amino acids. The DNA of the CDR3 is TGTGCCAGCAGCCGACTAGCGGGCCTTAGCACAGATACGCAGTATTTT. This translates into CASSRLAGLSTDTQYF.

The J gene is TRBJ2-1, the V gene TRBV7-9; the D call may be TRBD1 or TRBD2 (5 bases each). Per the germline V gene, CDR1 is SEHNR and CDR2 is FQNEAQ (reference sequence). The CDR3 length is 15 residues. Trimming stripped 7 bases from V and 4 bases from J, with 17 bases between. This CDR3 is CASTDGRAGYNEQFF. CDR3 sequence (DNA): TGTGCCAGCACCGACGGCAGGGCGGGTTACAATGAGCAGTTCTTC.

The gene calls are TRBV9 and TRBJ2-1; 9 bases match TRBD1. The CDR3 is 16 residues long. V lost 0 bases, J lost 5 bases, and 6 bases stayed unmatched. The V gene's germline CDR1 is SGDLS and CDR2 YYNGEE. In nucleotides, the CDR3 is TGTGCCAGCAGCGTAGCCGGGACAGGGTTGAACAATGAGCAGTTCTTC. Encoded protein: CASSVAGTGLNNEQFF.

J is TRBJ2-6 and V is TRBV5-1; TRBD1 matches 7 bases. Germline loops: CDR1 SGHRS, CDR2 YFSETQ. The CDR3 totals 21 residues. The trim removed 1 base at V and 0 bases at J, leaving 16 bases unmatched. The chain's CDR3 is CASSLLIPGTVDSSGANVLTF. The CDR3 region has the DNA TGCGCCAGCAGCTTGCTCATCCCCGGGACAGTTGATTCCTCTGGGGCCAACGTCCTGACTTTC.

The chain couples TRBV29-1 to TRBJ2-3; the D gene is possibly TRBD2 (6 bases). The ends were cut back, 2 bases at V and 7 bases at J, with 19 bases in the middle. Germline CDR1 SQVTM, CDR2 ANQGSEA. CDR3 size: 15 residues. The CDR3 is CSVEKLREVANTQYF. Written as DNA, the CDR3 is TGCAGCGTTGAAAAGTTGAGGGAGGTGGCAAATACGCAGTATTTT.

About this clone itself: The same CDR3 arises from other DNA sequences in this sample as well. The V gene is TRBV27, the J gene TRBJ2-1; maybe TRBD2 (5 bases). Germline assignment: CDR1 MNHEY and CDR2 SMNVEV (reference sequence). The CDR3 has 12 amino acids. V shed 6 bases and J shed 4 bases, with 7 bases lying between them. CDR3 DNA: TGTGCCAGCAGCCGGGGTTACAATGAGCAGTTCTTC. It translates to CASSRGYNEQFF.

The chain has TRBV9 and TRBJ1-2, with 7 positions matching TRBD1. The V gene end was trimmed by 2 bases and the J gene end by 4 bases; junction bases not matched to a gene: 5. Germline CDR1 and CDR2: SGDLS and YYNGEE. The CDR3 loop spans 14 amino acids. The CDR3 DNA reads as TGTGCCAGCAGCGTGCAGGGGGGCGGCTATGGCTACACCTTC. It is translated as CASSVQGGGYGYTF.

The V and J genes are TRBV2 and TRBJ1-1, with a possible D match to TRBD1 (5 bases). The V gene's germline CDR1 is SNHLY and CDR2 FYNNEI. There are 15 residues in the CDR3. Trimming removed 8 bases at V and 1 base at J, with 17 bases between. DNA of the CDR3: TGTGCCAGCTTGTGGGACCAGGTGCAGAACACTGAAGCTTTCTTT. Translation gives CASLWDQVQNTEAFF.

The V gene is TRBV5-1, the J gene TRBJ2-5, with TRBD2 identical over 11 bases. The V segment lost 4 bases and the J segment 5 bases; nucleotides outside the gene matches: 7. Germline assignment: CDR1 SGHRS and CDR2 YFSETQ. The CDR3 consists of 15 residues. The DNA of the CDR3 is TGCGCCAGCAGCCCCCTAGCGGGAGGCCGTGAGACCCAGTACTTC. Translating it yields CASSPLAGGRETQYF.

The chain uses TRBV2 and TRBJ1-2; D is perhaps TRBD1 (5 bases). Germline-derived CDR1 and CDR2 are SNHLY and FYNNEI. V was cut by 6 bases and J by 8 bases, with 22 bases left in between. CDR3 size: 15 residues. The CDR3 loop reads CASSTSGAQLEGYTF. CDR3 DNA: TGTGCCAGCAGCACCAGCGGGGCTCAATTAGAGGGCTACACCTTC.

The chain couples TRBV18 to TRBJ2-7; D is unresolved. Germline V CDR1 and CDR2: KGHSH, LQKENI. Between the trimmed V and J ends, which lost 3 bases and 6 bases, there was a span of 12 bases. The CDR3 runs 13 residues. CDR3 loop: CASSPGSASEQYF. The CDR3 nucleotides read TGTGCCAGCTCACCGGGTTCTGCATCCGAGCAGTACTTC.

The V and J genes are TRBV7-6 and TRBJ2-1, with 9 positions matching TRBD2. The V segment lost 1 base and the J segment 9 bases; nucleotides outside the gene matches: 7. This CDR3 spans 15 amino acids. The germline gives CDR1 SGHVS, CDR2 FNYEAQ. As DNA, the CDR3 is TGTGCCAGCAGCTTAGGGGCGCGGGAGGGCACTGAGCAGTTCTTC. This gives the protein CASSLGAREGTEQFF. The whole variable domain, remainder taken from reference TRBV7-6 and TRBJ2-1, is GAGVSQSPRYKVTKRGQDVALRCDPISGHVSLYWYRQALGQGPEFLTYFNYEAQQDKSGLPNDRFSAERPEGSISTLTIQRTEQRDSAMYRCASSLGAREGTEQFFGPGTRLTVL.

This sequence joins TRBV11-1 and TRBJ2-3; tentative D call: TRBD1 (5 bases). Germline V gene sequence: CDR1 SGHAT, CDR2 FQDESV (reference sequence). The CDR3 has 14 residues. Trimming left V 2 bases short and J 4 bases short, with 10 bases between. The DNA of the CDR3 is TGTGCCAGCAGCTTATCAGGGTCCGCAGATACGCAGTATTTT. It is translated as CASSLSGSADTQYF.

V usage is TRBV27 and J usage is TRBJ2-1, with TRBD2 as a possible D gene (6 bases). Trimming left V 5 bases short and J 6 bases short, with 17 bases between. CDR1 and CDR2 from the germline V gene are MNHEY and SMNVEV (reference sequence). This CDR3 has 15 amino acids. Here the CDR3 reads CASSGGTSDFNEQFF. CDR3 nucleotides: TGTGCCAGCAGTGGAGGGACTTCGGACTTCAATGAGCAGTTCTTC.

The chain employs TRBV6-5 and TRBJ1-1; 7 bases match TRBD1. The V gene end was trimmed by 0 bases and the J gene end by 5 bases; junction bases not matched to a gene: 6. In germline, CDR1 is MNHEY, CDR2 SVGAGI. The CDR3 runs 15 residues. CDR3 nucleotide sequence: TGTGCCAGCAGTTACTCGAACAGGGGAGGGACTGAAGCTTTCTTT. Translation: CASSYSNRGGTEAFF.

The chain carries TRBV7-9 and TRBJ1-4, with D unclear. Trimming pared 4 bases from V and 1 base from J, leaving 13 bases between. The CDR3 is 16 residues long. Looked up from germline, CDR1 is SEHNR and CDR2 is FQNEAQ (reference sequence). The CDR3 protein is CASSSARGGTNEKLFF. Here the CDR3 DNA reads TGTGCCAGCAGCTCCGCCCGCGGAGGAACTAATGAAAAACTGTTTTTT. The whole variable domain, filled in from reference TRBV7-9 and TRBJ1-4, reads DTGVSQNPRHKITKRGQNVTFRCDPISEHNRLYWYRQTLGQGPEFLTYFQNEAQLEKSRLLSDRFSAERPKGSFSTLEIQRTEQGDSAMYLCASSSARGGTNEKLFFGSGTQLSVL.

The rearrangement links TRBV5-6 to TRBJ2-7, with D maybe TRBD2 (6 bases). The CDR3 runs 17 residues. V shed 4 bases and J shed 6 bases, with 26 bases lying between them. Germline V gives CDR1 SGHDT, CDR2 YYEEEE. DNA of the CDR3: TGTGCCAGCAGCCCACAGTATGAGCTAGCGAAAAGGGGCGAGCAGTACTTC. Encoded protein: CASSPQYELAKRGEQYF.

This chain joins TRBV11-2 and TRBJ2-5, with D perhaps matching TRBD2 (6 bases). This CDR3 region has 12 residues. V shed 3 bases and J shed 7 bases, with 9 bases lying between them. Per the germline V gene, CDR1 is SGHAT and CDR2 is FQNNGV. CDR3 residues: CASSFGSPTQYF. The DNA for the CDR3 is TGTGCCAGCAGCTTCGGGAGCCCGACCCAGTACTTC. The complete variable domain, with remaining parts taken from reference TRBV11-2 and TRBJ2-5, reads EAGVAQSPRYKIIEKRQSVAFWCNPISGHATLYWYQQILGQGPKLLIQFQNNGVVDDSQLPKDRFSAERLKGVDSTLKIQPAKLEDSAVYLCASSFGSPTQYFGPGTRLLVL.

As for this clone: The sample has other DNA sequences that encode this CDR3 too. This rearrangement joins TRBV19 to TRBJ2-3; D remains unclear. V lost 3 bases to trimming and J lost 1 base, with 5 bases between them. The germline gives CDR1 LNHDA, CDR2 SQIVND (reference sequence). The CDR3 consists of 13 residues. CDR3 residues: CASSIGRTDTQYF. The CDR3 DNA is TGTGCCAGTAGTATCGGCCGCACAGATACGCAGTATTTT.

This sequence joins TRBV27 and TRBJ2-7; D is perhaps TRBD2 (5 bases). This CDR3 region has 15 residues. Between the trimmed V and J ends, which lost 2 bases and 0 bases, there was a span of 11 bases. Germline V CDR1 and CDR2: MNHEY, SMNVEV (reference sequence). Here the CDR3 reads CASSLDGENSYEQYF. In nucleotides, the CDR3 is TGTGCCAGCAGTTTAGACGGGGAGAACTCCTACGAGCAGTACTTC.

The CDR3 DNA reads as TGTGCCAGCAGCTTACCGGGACTAGCGAAAAACGAGCAGTACTTC. Protein sequence: CASSLPGLAKNEQYF. The V gene is TRBV7-8, the J gene TRBJ2-7, with 10 bases fitting TRBD2. CDR1 is SGHVS and CDR2 is FQNEAQ in the germline V gene. V was clipped by 2 bases and J by 5 bases; unmatched bases: 6. The CDR3 is made up of 15 amino acids.

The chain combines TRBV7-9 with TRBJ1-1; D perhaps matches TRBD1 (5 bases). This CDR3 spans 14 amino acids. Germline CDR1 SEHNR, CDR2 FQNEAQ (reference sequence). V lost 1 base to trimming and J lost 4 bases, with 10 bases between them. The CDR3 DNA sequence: TGTGCCAGCAGCTTAGTTCAGGGAGGCACTGAAGCTTTCTTT. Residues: CASSLVQGGTEAFF. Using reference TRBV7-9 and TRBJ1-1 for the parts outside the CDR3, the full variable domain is DTGVSQNPRHKITKRGQNVTFRCDPISEHNRLYWYRQTLGQGPEFLTYFQNEAQLEKSRLLSDRFSAERPKGSFSTLEIQRTEQGDSAMYLCASSLVQGGTEAFFGQGTRLTVV.

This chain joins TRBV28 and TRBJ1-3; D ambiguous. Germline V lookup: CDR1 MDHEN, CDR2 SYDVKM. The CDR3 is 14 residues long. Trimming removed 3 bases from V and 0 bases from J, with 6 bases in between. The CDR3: CASSFPSSGNTIYF. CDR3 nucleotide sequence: TGTGCCAGCAGTTTTCCTAGCTCTGGAAACACCATATATTTT.

CDR3 sequence: CASSSPLIFYEQYF. As DNA, the CDR3 is TGTGCCAGCAGTTCGCCACTTATCTTCTACGAGCAGTACTTC. This chain connects TRBV28 to TRBJ2-7; D not resolved. The CDR3 extends over 14 amino acids. V lost 4 bases and J lost 3, with 13 bases in between. The germline CDR1 and CDR2 sequences are MDHEN and SYDVKM.